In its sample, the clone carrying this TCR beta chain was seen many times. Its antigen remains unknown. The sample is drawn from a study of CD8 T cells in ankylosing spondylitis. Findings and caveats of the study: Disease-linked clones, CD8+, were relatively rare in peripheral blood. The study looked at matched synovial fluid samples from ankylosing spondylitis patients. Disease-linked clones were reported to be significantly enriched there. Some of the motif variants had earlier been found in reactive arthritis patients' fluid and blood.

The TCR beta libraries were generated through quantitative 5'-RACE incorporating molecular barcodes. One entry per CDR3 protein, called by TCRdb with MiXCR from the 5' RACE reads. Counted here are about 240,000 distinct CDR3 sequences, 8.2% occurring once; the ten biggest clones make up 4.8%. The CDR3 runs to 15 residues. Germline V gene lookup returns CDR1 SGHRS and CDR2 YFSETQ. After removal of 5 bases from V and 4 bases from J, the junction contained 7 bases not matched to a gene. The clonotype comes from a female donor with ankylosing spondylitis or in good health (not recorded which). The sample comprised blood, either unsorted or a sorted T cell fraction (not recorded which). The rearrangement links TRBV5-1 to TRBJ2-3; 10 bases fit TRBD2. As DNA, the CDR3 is TGCGCCAGCAGTTCTAGCGGGAGTATCCCAGATACGCAGTATTTT. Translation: CASSSSGSIPDTQYF.